This TCR beta chain was identified during a study of CD8 T cells in ankylosing spondylitis. Study-level points and caveats: What seemed typical of ankylosing spondylitis blood was a TCR beta motif built from 7 or 8 highly homologous variants.

Germline CDR1 and CDR2: MGHRA and YSYEKL. This CDR3 contains 14 residues. The ends were cut back, 0 bases at V and 6 bases at J, with 11 bases in the middle. On this clonotype: Antigen unknown.

Each TCR beta library was made by quantitative 5'-RACE that incorporated molecular barcodes. MiXCR, applied by TCRdb to the 5' RACE reads, yields one record per CDR3 protein. The sample contains some 840,000 distinct CDR3 sequences, about an eighth of which appear only once. The genes are TRBV4-1 and TRBJ1-1, with D perhaps TRBD1 (6 bases). Sequenced: blood, either unsorted or a sorted T cell fraction (not recorded which). This clonotype was obtained from a male donor with ankylosing spondylitis. This CDR3 is CASSQDPRGPEAFF. The CDR3 bases are TGCGCCAGCAGCCAAGATCCCAGGGGCCCTGAAGCTTTCTTT.